This record covers a single T cell receptor (beta chain). Samples had at least 6.5 million PBMCs isolated from them. The data are from a study of blood T cells in healthy people across ages. Primers used in a second PCR of about 6 to 11 cycles were a sample-barcoded 5' primer and a J-beta primer mix. Each cDNA molecule was tagged by a template-switch adaptor with 12 random nucleotides. No fewer than 2.5 million CDR3-containing paired-end reads came from each sample. TCRdb called the 5' RACE reads again in MiXCR, with one record for every CDR3 protein. The table includes 700,000 or so distinct CDR3 sequences, about 24% detected once. The germline CDR1 and CDR2 sequences are DFQATT and SNEGSKA (reference sequence). This CDR3 contains 11 residues.

The TCR originated in a man in his 70s in good health. Sample: blood. The V call is TRBV20-1, the J call TRBJ2-5; D possibly corresponds to TRBD2 (6 bases). The DNA end is more similar to TRBJ2-1, so the J call may be wrong. In nucleotides, the CDR3 is TGCAGTGCCATAGCGGATTTAGGGCAGTTCTTC. This translates into CSAIADLGQFF.